Sequencing of this TCR beta chain was carried out in a study of blood T cell repertoires in COVID-19. Study-wide context: COVID-19 samples, acute and convalescent, were from the United States, Italy and Spain. The analysed material was cDNA or gDNA that came from T cells, B-cell-depleted T cells, or PBMCs.

In the authors' methods: By means of reference gene primer amplification, nucleated cell counts were estimated. Here immunoSEQ multiplex PCR was the method, and the copy in TCRdb shows in-frame clones only, minus some. D and trimming come from the DNA, and the V and J calls and clone size come from that table. The sample comprises roughly 26,000 clones, under 90% of which are singletons, and 25% to 35% rests with the top ten. This CDR3 is built from 13 residues. Per germline, CDR1 MNHEY and CDR2 SMNVEV (reference sequence). Trimming took off 2 bases at V and 4 bases at J, with 6 bases between the two ends.

Sequences were obtained from peripheral blood. The genes are TRBV27 and TRBJ2-1; a weak D match, TRBD2 (6 bases). The receptor's source is a human donor in a cohort sampled during active COVID-19. CDR3 loop: CASSLAGYNEQFF. The CDR3 bases are TGTGCCAGCAGTTTAGCGGGGTACAATGAGCAGTTCTTC.